The rows below give T cell receptor beta chains drawn from one sample of a study of blood T cell repertoires in COVID-19. Here immunoSEQ multiplex PCR was the method, and the copy in TCRdb shows in-frame clones only, minus some. The sample lists approximately 300,000 clones, under 90% occurring once. The specimen was PBMCs or T cells enriched from blood (not recorded which). These receptors originate from a woman younger than 35 who had recovered from COVID-19. CDR3s include the opening cysteine and the closing phenylalanine or tryptophan. The order of the fields is V gene, J gene, CDR3 length, D gene, clone size, CDR3 protein, CDR3 DNA. A D gene is named only where the DNA matches it firmly. Some rows mark clone size as missing; the rest say once, few, many or name a class of expanded clone.

V: TRBV4-2; J: TRBJ2-5; length: 14; D: TRBD2; size: .; CDR3: CASSRERGQETQYF; DNA: TGTGCCAGCAGCCGAGAGCGGGGGCAAGAGACCCAGTACTTC
V: TRBV19; J: TRBJ2-1; length: 14; D: .; size: .; CDR3: CATWGDGRYNEQFF; DNA: TGTGCCACCTGGGGCGACGGACGATACAATGAGCAGTTCTTC
V: TRBV6-1; J: TRBJ2-1; length: 15; D: TRBD1; size: .; CDR3: CASSDRDRGNNEQFF; DNA: TGTGCCAGCAGTGACCGGGACAGGGGAAACAATGAGCAGTTCTTC
V: TRBV5-1; J: TRBJ1-2; length: 16; D: TRBD1; size: once; CDR3: CASSWGDRSTNYGYTF; DNA: TGCGCCAGCAGCTGGGGGGACAGATCTACTAACTATGGCTACACCTTC
V: TRBV7-2; J: TRBJ2-3; length: 15; D: TRBD1; size: .; CDR3: CASSLEGASTDTQYF; DNA: TGTGCCAGCAGCTTAGAGGGGGCTAGCACAGATACGCAGTATTTT
V: TRBV7-3; J: TRBJ2-5; length: 13; D: .; size: few; CDR3: CASSPHPGETQYF; DNA: TGTGCCAGCAGCCCTCATCCGGGAGAGACCCAGTACTTC
V: TRBV28; J: TRBJ2-5; length: 17; D: TRBD1; size: .; CDR3: CASSSVLRTGVQETQYF; DNA: TGTGCCAGCAGTTCTGTTCTGAGAACAGGGGTCCAAGAGACCCAGTACTTC
V: TRBV10-2; J: TRBJ2-7; length: 17; D: TRBD2; size: .; CDR3: CASSEDWVAGAENEQYF; DNA: TGCGCCAGCAGTGAGGATTGGGTAGCGGGAGCAGAGAACGAGCAGTACTTC
V: TRBV28; J: TRBJ2-7; length: 14; D: TRBD1; size: .; CDR3: CASTWGTGAWEQYF; DNA: TGTGCCAGCACCTGGGGGACAGGGGCTTGGGAGCAGTACTTC
V: TRBV19; J: TRBJ1-1; length: 13; D: TRBD1; size: .; CDR3: CASSQTGRTEAFF; DNA: TGTGCCAGTAGTCAGACAGGGAGGACTGAAGCTTTCTTT
V: TRBV12-3/TRBV12-4; J: TRBJ1-1; length: 11; D: .; size: .; CDR3: CASSDSPEAFF; DNA: TGTGCCAGCAGCGACAGCCCTGAAGCTTTCTTT
V: TRBV2; J: TRBJ1-2; length: 12; D: TRBD1; size: .; CDR3: CASSGDRVGYTF; DNA: TGTGCCAGCAGCGGAGACAGGGTTGGCTACACCTTC
V: TRBV6-5; J: TRBJ1-6; length: 14; D: .; size: .; CDR3: CASSYRGMRSPLHF; DNA: TGTGCCAGCAGTTACCGGGGGATGCGTTCACCCCTCCACTTT
V: TRBV7-6; J: TRBJ1-1; length: 13; D: .; size: .; CDR3: CASIRGGSAEAFF; DNA: TGTGCCAGCATTAGAGGGGGAAGCGCTGAAGCTTTCTTT
V: TRBV7-9; J: TRBJ1-6; length: 14; D: .; size: .; CDR3: CASSTAGTYSPLHF; DNA: TGTGCCAGCAGCACCGCTGGGACATACTCACCCCTCCACTTT
V: TRBV18; J: TRBJ2-3; length: 14; D: .; size: .; CDR3: CASSPDSNTDTQYF; DNA: TGTGCCAGCTCACCGGACAGTAACACAGATACGCAGTATTTT
V: TRBV3-1/TRBV3-2; J: TRBJ1-2; length: 15; D: TRBD1; size: few; CDR3: CASSQTDRVGYGYTF; DNA: TGTGCCAGCAGCCAAACCGACAGGGTGGGCTATGGCTACACCTTC
V: TRBV3-1/TRBV3-2; J: TRBJ2-3; length: 18; D: .; size: .; CDR3: CASSHRDLDYTSTDTQYF; DNA: TGTGCCAGCAGCCACCGGGACTTAGATTATACCAGCACAGATACGCAGTATTTT
V: TRBV30; J: TRBJ2-5; length: 15; D: .; size: .; CDR3: CAWSVPVRVGETQYF; DNA: TGTGCCTGGAGTGTACCGGTCAGGGTGGGGGAGACCCAGTACTTC
V: TRBV3-1/TRBV3-2; J: TRBJ1-5; length: 15; D: .; size: .; CDR3: CASSQAAGSNQPQHF; DNA: TGTGCCAGCAGCCAAGCGGCAGGGAGCAATCAGCCCCAGCATTTT
V: TRBV5-1; J: TRBJ1-2; length: 15; D: .; size: .; CDR3: CASSPDGAAGGGYTF; DNA: TGCGCCAGCAGCCCCGACGGCGCCGCCGGCGGGGGCTACACCTTC
V: TRBV3-1/TRBV3-2; J: TRBJ2-1; length: 17; D: TRBD2; size: once; CDR3: CASSPNWLAGGPNEQFF; DNA: TGTGCCAGCAGCCCAAACTGGCTAGCGGGGGGACCAAATGAGCAGTTCTTC
V: TRBV7-2; J: TRBJ1-4; length: 14; D: TRBD1; size: .; CDR3: CASRTGTGGEKLFF; DNA: TGTGCCAGTCGCACCGGGACAGGGGGCGAAAAACTGTTTTTT